A selection of T cell receptor beta chains follows, all from one sample in a study of control samples from healthy donors and cancer patients. Data came from immunoSEQ multiplex PCR; TCRdb stores just in-frame clones and leaves some out. In the table there are about 90,000 clones, 90% of which are singletons. Sequencing was performed on blood. All receptors come from a woman aged 18 to 35 in good health. CDR3s include the opening cysteine and the closing phenylalanine or tryptophan. The D gene is left open where the match is weak. Rows give clone size only sometimes, using once, few, many, or a class for an expanded clone.

j_call v_call clone_size d_call cdr3_nt cdr3_aa
TRBJ1-1 TRBV13 . . TGTGCCAGCAGCCCCCGGGGCTCAATTGAAGCTTTCTTT CASSPRGSIEAFF
TRBJ1-1 TRBV3-1/TRBV3-2 once . TGTGCCAGCAGCCAAGGATCGAACACTGAAGCTTTCTTT CASSQGSNTEAFF
TRBJ2-7 TRBV3-1/TRBV3-2 . . TGTGCCAGCAGTCCTACTAGGACCTACGAGCAGTACTTC CASSPTRTYEQYF
TRBJ1-1 TRBV5-4 . TRBD1 TGTGCCAGCAGCTTACAGGGGGTACGTTCTGAAGCTTTCTTT CASSLQGVRSEAFF
TRBJ1-2 TRBV9 . TRBD1 TGTGCCAGCAGCGTAGACGGGACAGGGGGCGCGGGAGGCTACACCTTC CASSVDGTGGAGGYTF
TRBJ1-2 TRBV7-2 once . TGTGCCAGCAGCTTAAATACCTGGCAGCTCTATGGCTACACCTTC CASSLNTWQLYGYTF
TRBJ1-2 TRBV3-1/TRBV3-2 . . TGTGCCAGCAGCCAAAACTATGGCTACACCTTC CASSQNYGYTF
TRBJ2-3 TRBV6-6 . TRBD2 TGTGCCAGCAGGCCGGGACTAGCAGCAGATACGCAGTATTTT CASRPGLAADTQYF
TRBJ1-1 TRBV27 . . TGTGCCAGCAGACAGGGTGGGGGGACTGAAGCTTTCTTT CASRQGGGTEAFF
TRBJ1-2 TRBV6-5 . TRBD1 TGTGCCAGCAGCCTCACGGACAGGGTGAGGGGCTACACCTTC CASSLTDRVRGYTF
TRBJ2-7 TRBV6-5 once TRBD2 TGTGCCAGCCGCCCCCTAGCGGGGGGATCCTACGAGCAGTACTTC CASRPLAGGSYEQYF
TRBJ2-5 TRBV28 . TRBD2 TGTGCCAGCATCCCGGGACTAGCGGGGGGGGAAGAGACCCAGTACTTC CASIPGLAGGEETQYF
TRBJ1-2 TRBV5-6 . . TGTGCCAGCAGTCAGGGACCTTATAACTATGGCTACACCTTC CASSQGPYNYGYTF
TRBJ1-1 TRBV11-2 . . TGTGCCAGCAGCTTCTTTGGCAGGAACACTGAAGCTTTCTTT CASSFFGRNTEAFF
TRBJ1-6 TRBV27 . . TGTGCCAGCAGTGCCACAGGGACTAGCTCCTATAATTCACCCCTCCACTTT CASSATGTSSYNSPLHF
TRBJ1-1 TRBV13 once . TGTGCCAGCTGGGAAGCGCGGATGAACACTGAAGCTTTCTTT CASWEARMNTEAFF
TRBJ2-3 TRBV6-2/TRBV6-3 once TRBD1 TGTGCCAGCAGTTATTTTCTGGGACAGGGGGGGCTGACAGATACGCAGTATTTT CASSYFLGQGGLTDTQYF
TRBJ1-4 TRBV7-9 . . TGTGCCAGCAGCGGGGGGGCCCATAATGAAAAACTGTTTTTT CASSGGAHNEKLFF
TRBJ1-6 TRBV10-1 . TRBD1 TGCGCCAGCGGAGGCCAACCGGGACAGGGAACCTATAATTCACCCCTCCACTTT CASGGQPGQGTYNSPLHF
TRBJ1-2 TRBV4-1 . . TGCGCCAGCAGCCAAGGGCAGGGATCATCCGAGGGCTACACCTTC CASSQGQGSSEGYTF
TRBJ1-3 TRBV6-1 . TRBD1 TGTGCCAGCAGTGACAGGGGGCGAGGAAACACCATATATTTT CASSDRGRGNTIYF
TRBJ1-2 TRBV5-6 . . TGTGCCAGCAGCTTACTTTCGGGCAACTATGGCTACACCTTC CASSLLSGNYGYTF